This T cell receptor (beta chain) derives from a study of shared clonotypes between healthy human individuals (dated by TCRdb to 2018 to 2021). About the investigation overall: The cohort included a few men and two women between 18 and 49 years of age. To increase sequencing depth and limit assay-specific biases, TCR repertoire library preparation and sequencing were carried out by different laboratories using diverse techniques. For each donor, CD4 naive and CD4 memory were each given three plates, CD8 naive was given two plates, and CD8 memory was given one plate. To estimate repertoire size and how much clonotypes are shared between individuals, the study performed deep sequencing of blood TCR repertoires from a handful of healthy adults. Per donor, leukapheresis produced somewhere between about 0.8 and 9.5 billion PBMCs.

Beyond this particular receptor, the publication reports: The small number of donors limited the genetic and exposure-history diversity represented. Rarefaction of sorted-subset datasets indicated incomplete sequencing despite the large sequencing depth. Compared with non-shared clonotypes, the clonotypes found in all four sorted-subset donors had higher generation probabilities. Pairwise subsampling led to the expectation that sequencing depth would affect the degree of clonotype sharing among donors. Across several donors, about 5.2% of naive CD4, over 3% of naive CD8, about 2.3% of memory CD4, and about 0.44% of memory CD8 clonotypes were shared. Larger estimated clonotype richness was generally found for naive subsets than for memory subsets. Sampling was restricted to blood, and TCR repertoires in tissue are likely to differ from TCR repertoires in blood.

CD8 naive samples were obtained by positive selection for CCR7 among CD45RO-negative cells, yielding a CD45RA+CCR7+ population from which TemRA cells were excluded. Donors were healthy HIV-negative adults with no recently reported acute infections or vaccinations. Only Caucasian adults living in Nashville, Tennessee, USA were represented among the donors. Blood was collected by leukapheresis, and PBMCs were isolated by Ficoll-Histopaque density gradient centrifugation and then cryopreserved in liquid nitrogen vapor phase. Analytical flow cytometry was used to check the purity and quantity of every magnetically sorted T cell population. From each sorted fraction, genomic DNA was isolated and quantified by UV absorbance on a Nanodrop 2000c. TCR CDR3 regions were amplified from genomic DNA by multiplex PCR using the deep immunoSEQ assay. For each cell subset, the extracted genomic DNA was distributed evenly across all wells of several immunoSEQ 96-well plates, and each plate served as one replicate. For sorted subsets, each replicate PCR was loaded with roughly 200 ng genomic DNA, equivalent to 30,000 or so T cell genomes. Purified libraries were quantified with a Qubit 3.0 fluorometer, sized on a Bioanalyzer 2100, and re-quantified with the KAPA Library Quantification kit. Every immunoSEQ 96-well plate was sequenced on a separate single-read 150-cycle Illumina NextSeq 550 flow cell. The authors' analysis ran thus. The immunoSEQ output contained only junctional sequences without quality scores, so filtering could not match that applied to full-length reads. Sequences were annotated with PyIR, a Python wrapper for IgBLAST v1.9, and V/J genes and CDR3 were assigned using IMGT germline references. Reads were filtered out if the reads had weak V/J assignments (E-value above 1e-6), no CDR3, stop codons, out-of-frame junctions, or ambiguous translated residues. A V3J clonotype was defined by an identical inferred V gene, J gene, and CDR3 amino acid sequence. Percentage overlap between repertoires was computed as shared unique clonotypes divided by the size of the smaller repertoire. Repertoire richness was assessed with RTK rarefaction, the Chao1 estimator, and Recon v2.1 estimates of unobserved clonotypes. For all TCRbeta clonotypes obtained by the gDNA method from a few donors, generation probabilities were computed with OLGA. The immuneACCESS repertoire file appears here via TCRdb, limited to in-frame rearrangements. These files lack a portion of the clones; in checked studies, under half of the deficit traces to unresolved V genes, and the cause of the others is not known. That table is the source of V, J and clone size, and D and trimming were worked out from the DNA. A total of 550,000 to 600,000 clones appear in this sample, 95% to 98% of them only once. The top ten clones comprise approximately 0.3% of the sample.

With regard to this clone: Its antigen has not been determined. No qualities accompany the bases; no much larger clone lies one base away.

The clonotype was recovered from a man aged 25-45 years in good health. Input material: naive CD8+ T cells sorted from blood. The sample's cell subset or site, from its label and the paper: CD45RA+CCR7+.

Read as DNA, the sequence is TGTGCCAGCAGCTTGCAGGGGCCCTACAATGAGCAGTTCTTC. Its translation reads: CASSLQGPYNEQFF. Here the chain combines TRBV5-6 and TRBJ2-1; matching of 6 bases hints at TRBD1 as the D gene. The junction carries 7 bases between V and J, which are trimmed by 1 base and 2 bases respectively. The cysteine opens and the phenylalanine closes a CDR3 of 14 amino acids. Of all the DNA, just the CDR3 is kept, 42 bases in frame from base 1. For CDR1 and CDR2, the germline V gene lists SGHDT and YYEEEE.